Presented here are 9 T cell receptor beta chains from one specimen sequenced in a study of beta chain features in type 1 diabetes. As every portion of the isolated RNA was reverse transcribed, the sequencing read expressed TCRB transcripts. The assay was immunoSEQ multiplex PCR, and TCRdb's table has in-frame clones only and misses some. The sample shows about 360,000 clones, around 12% of them seen only once. The sample was naive CD4+ T cells from blood. These receptors were collected from a young man in good health.

The chain has TRBV19 and TRBJ1-1, with D possibly TRBD1 on 5 matching bases. Germline V gives CDR1 LNHDA, CDR2 SQIVND (reference sequence). The CDR3 runs to 13 residues. Trimming pared 4 bases from V and 5 bases from J, leaving 11 bases between. CDR3 coding DNA: TGTGCCAGTAGTAACGTAGGGGCGACTGAAGCTTTCTTT. This sequence encodes CASSNVGATEAFF. Together with reference TRBV19 and TRBJ1-1, the CDR3 gives the full variable domain: DGGITQSPKYLFRKEGQNVTLSCEQNLNHDAMYWYRQDPGQGLRLIYYSQIVNDFQKGDIAEGYSVSREKKESFPLTVTSAQKNPTAFYLCASSNVGATEAFFGQGTRLTVV.

The chain uses TRBV28 and TRBJ1-2; the D is unclear. V lost 2 bases to trimming and J lost 4 bases, with 8 bases between them. The CDR3 covers 13 residues. Germline CDR1 is MDHEN and CDR2 is SYDVKM. The CDR3 loop reads CASSLQYSYGYTF. CDR3 nucleotide sequence: TGTGCCAGCAGTTTACAGTACAGCTATGGCTACACCTTC.

The genes are TRBV7-4 and TRBJ2-3, with no clear D. The CDR3 has 10 residues. Germline V gene lookup returns CDR1 SGHVT and CDR2 SQSDAQ. The V end was cut by 11 bases, the J end by 8 bases, with 11 bases between. CDR3 sequence reads: CAHQVITQYF. For the CDR3, the DNA is TGTGCCCACCAGGTGATTACGCAGTATTTT.

This clone occurred once. V is TRBV18 and J is TRBJ2-3; perhaps TRBD2 as D (5 bases). The germline V and J ends were trimmed by 0 bases and 6 bases, with 10 bases remaining between them. CDR1 and CDR2 (germline): KGHSH, LQKENI. CDR3 length equals 14 residues. The CDR3 DNA reads as TGTGCCAGCTCACCACCTGAGGCTAGCGATACGCAGTATTTT. It specifies CASSPPEASDTQYF. The whole variable domain, filled in from reference TRBV18 and TRBJ2-3, reads NAGVMQNPRHLVRRRGQEARLRCSPMKGHSHVYWYRQLPEEGLKFMVYLQKENIIDESGMPKERFSAEFPKEGPSILRIQQVVRGDSAAYFCASSPPEASDTQYFGPGTRLTVL.

This clone was observed a handful of times. The chain has TRBV7-2 and TRBJ1-2; D not certain. The germline gives CDR1 SGHTA, CDR2 FQGNSA. This CDR3 has 15 amino acids. V was trimmed by 0 bases and J by 5 bases, leaving 13 bases between them. The CDR3 nucleotides are TGTGCCAGCAGCTTAGCCCGGGGAATACATTATGGCTACACCTTC. It codes for CASSLARGIHYGYTF.

V is TRBV7-9 and J is TRBJ2-7; D is ambiguous. V was trimmed by 5 bases and J by 3 bases, leaving 5 bases between them. The CDR3 is made up of 11 amino acids. Germline V CDR1 and CDR2: SEHNR, FQNEAQ (reference sequence). The CDR3 region has the DNA TGTGCCAGCAGCAAGCGCTACGAGCAGTACTTC. It codes for CASSKRYEQYF.

This clone was found a few times. The chain uses TRBV7-2 and TRBJ2-2; TRBD2 agrees at 8 bases. V trimming: 5 bases; J trimming: 4 bases; junction bases outside the gene matches: 12. Germline assignment: CDR1 SGHTA and CDR2 FQGNSA. This CDR3 comprises 17 residues. The CDR3, as DNA: TGTGCCAGCAGCCCTCGAGACGGGACTAGGGCCACCGGGGAGCTGTTTTTT. It is translated as CASSPRDGTRATGELFF.

This clone was counted a few times. The chain couples TRBV9 to TRBJ2-2; 7 bases are a match to TRBD1. Per germline, CDR1 SGDLS and CDR2 YYNGEE. The ends lost 3 bases at V and 0 bases at J; junction bases unmatched: 5. CDR3 length equals 16 residues. The CDR3 region has the DNA TGTGCCAGCAGCGGGGACAGCCCGGCGAACACCGGGGAGCTGTTTTTT. It yields the protein CASSGDSPANTGELFF.

This clone was detected only a few times. The rearrangement joins TRBV6-6 to TRBJ2-1; D unclear. In germline, CDR1 is MNHNY, CDR2 SVGAGI (reference sequence). There are 12 residues in the CDR3. Between the trimmed V and J ends, which lost 2 bases and 11 bases, there was a span of 10 bases. CDR3 nucleotides: TGTGCCAGCAGTTACGAGCATTCTAAGCAGTTCTTC. It yields the protein CASSYEHSKQFF.